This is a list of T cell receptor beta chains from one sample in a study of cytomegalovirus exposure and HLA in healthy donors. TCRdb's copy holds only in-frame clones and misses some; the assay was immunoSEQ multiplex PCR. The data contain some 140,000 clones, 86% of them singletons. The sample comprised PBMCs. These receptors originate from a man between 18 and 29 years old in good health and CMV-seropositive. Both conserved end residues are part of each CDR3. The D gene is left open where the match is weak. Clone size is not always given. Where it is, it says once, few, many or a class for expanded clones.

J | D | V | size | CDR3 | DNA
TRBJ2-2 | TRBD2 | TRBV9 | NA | CASSVFVSGGWTGELFF | TGTGCCAGCAGCGTATTTGTTAGCGGGGGTTGGACCGGGGAGCTGTTTTTT
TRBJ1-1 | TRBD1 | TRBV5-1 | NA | CASRGTGKDTEAFF | TGCGCCAGCAGGGGGACAGGGAAAGACACTGAAGCTTTCTTT
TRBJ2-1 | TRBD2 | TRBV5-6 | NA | CASSFGTGTSGMGQFF | TGTGCCAGCAGCTTTGGCACCGGGACTAGCGGGATGGGGCAGTTCTTC
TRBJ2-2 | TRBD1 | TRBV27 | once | CASSWGQSTGELFF | TGTGCCAGCAGCTGGGGACAGTCCACCGGGGAGCTGTTTTTT
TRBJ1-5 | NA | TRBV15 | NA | CATSRVGPYQPQHF | TGTGCCACCAGCAGAGTTGGGCCCTATCAGCCCCAGCATTTT
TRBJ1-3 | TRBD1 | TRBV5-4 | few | CASSLRQGSGNTIYF | TGTGCCAGCAGCTTGAGACAGGGCTCTGGAAACACCATATATTTT
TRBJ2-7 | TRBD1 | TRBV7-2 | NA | CASSLGWTGNLNEQYF | TGTGCCAGCAGCTTAGGGTGGACAGGGAATCTCAACGAGCAGTACTTC
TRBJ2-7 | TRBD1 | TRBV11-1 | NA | CASSPQTGSPSYEQYF | TGTGCCAGCAGCCCCCAGACAGGGTCCCCCTCCTACGAGCAGTACTTC
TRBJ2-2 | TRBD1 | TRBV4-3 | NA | CASSQLTGQGSTGELFF | TGCGCCAGCAGCCAACTAACGGGACAGGGGAGTACCGGGGAGCTGTTTTTT
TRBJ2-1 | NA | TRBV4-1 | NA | CASSQDLTARGGNEQFF | TGCGCCAGCAGCCAAGATCTTACGGCTAGAGGTGGCAATGAGCAGTTCTTC
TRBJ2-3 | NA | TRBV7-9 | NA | CASSRGGAGLTDTQYF | TGTGCCAGCAGCCGAGGGGGAGCGGGGCTCACAGATACGCAGTATTTT
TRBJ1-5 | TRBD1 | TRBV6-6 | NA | CASRSGTGSNQPQHF | TGTGCCAGCAGGTCCGGGACAGGGAGCAATCAGCCCCAGCATTTT
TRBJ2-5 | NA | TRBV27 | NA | CASSLSGDFYPSQETQYF | TGTGCCAGCAGTTTATCGGGGGACTTCTACCCTTCCCAAGAGACCCAGTACTTC
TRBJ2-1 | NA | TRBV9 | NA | CASSASGLSYNEQFF | TGTGCCAGCAGCGCCTCAGGACTCTCCTACAATGAGCAGTTCTTC
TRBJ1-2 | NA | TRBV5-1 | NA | CASSGFPDSFYGYTF | TGCGCCAGCAGCGGATTCCCAGACAGCTTCTATGGCTACACCTTC
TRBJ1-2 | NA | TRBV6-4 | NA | CASRGVDGYTF | TGTGCCAGCAGGGGAGTGGATGGCTACACCTTC
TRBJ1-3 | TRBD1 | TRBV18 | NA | CASSPGTGGGNTIYF | TGTGCCAGCTCACCCGGGACAGGGGGAGGAAACACCATATATTTT
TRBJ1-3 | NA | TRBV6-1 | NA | CASSDPGRRDYGNTIYF | TGTGCCAGCAGTGACCCCGGACGGAGGGACTACGGAAACACCATATATTTT
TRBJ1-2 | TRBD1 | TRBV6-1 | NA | CASSEPGQGNYGYTF | TGTGCCAGCAGTGAACCGGGACAGGGGAACTATGGCTACACCTTC
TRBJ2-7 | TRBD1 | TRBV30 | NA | CAWTGTGYSYEQYF | TGTGCCTGGACCGGGACAGGGTATTCCTACGAGCAGTACTTC
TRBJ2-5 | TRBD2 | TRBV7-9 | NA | CASSPGGLVGETQYF | TGTGCCAGCAGCCCTGGGGGACTAGTGGGAGAGACCCAGTACTTC
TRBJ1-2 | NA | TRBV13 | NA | CASSPPAGPTYGYTF | TGTGCCAGCAGCCCACCGGCGGGACCGACCTATGGCTACACCTTC
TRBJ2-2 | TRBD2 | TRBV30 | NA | CAWSGLASNTGELFF | TGTGCCTGGAGCGGACTAGCGAGTAACACCGGGGAGCTGTTTTTT
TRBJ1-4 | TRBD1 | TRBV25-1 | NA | CASSGTGGNNEKLFF | TGTGCCAGCAGTGGGACAGGGGGCAATAATGAAAAACTGTTTTTT
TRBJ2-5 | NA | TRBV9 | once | CASSKGGEQTQYF | TGTGCCAGCAGTAAAGGGGGGGAACAGACCCAGTACTTC
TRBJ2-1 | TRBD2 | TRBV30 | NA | CAWSVMAGVIGFF | TGTGCCTGGAGTGTTATGGCGGGAGTTATCGGGTTCTTC
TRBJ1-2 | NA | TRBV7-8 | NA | CASSLGASTSYGYTF | TGTGCCAGCAGCTTAGGGGCGTCGACGTCCTATGGCTACACCTTC
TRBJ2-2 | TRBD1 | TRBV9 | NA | CASSFGTGREAGELFF | TGTGCCAGCAGCTTTGGGACAGGGAGAGAGGCCGGGGAGCTGTTTTTT
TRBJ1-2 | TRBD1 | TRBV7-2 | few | CASSFLDRTSYGYTF | TGTGCCAGCAGCTTTTTGGACAGGACCTCCTATGGCTACACCTTC